This record covers a single TCR beta chain. Deletions cut 7 bases from V and 6 bases from J, with 10 bases between. Germline V lookup: CDR1 SNHLY, CDR2 FYNNEI. This CDR3 has 12 residues. Participant-reported clinical history was the basis for cohort assignment. Per the original data handling: Estimated nucleated cell counts came from reference gene primer amplification. The repertoire was sequenced with immunoSEQ multiplex PCR; TCRdb's copy has only in-frame clones and lacks some. V, J and clone size are those of that table, while D and trimming were read from the DNA. The sample has approximately 140,000 clones; approximately 84% are singletons. The sample comes from a study of blood T cell repertoires in COVID-19. The overall study: Sources were T cells, B-cell-depleted T cells, or PBMCs; the material itself was cDNA or gDNA.

The genes are TRBV2 and TRBJ2-1, with D possibly being TRBD1 (7 bases). The sequence was collected from a man in his forties with acute COVID-19. The material sequenced was PBMCs or T cells enriched from blood (not recorded which). For the CDR3, the DNA is TGTGCCAGCATCCAGGGGGGCAATGAGCAGTTCTTC. Translated, it gives CASIQGGNEQFF.